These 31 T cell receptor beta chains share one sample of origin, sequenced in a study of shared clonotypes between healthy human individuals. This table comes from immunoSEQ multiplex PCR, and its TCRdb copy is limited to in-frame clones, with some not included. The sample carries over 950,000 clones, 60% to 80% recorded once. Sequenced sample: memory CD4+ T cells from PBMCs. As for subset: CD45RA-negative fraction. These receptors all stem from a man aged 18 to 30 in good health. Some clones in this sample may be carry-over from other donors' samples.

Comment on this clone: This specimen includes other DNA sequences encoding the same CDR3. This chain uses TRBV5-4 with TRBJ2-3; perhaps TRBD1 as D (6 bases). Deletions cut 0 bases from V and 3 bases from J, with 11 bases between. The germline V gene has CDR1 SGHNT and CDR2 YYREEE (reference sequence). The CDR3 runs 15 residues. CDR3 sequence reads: CASSLEQGRTDTQYF. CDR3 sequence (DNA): TGTGCCAGCAGCTTGGAACAGGGAAGGACAGATACGCAGTATTTT.

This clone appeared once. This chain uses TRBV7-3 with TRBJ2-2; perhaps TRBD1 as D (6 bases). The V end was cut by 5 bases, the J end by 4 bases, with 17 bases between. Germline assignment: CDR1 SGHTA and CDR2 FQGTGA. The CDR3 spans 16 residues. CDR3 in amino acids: CASSPAGARSTGELFF. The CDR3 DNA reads TGTGCCAGCAGCCCCGCAGGGGCACGGAGCACCGGGGAGCTGTTTTTT.

For the CDR3, the DNA is TGTGCCAGCAGCCGAAGTGTAGCGGGAGGAGCCCCCTACGAGCAGTACTTC. Protein: CASSRSVAGGAPYEQYF. The rearrangement uses TRBV5-4 and TRBJ2-7; 10 nucleotides align to TRBD2. Germline CDR1 SGHNT, CDR2 YYREEE (reference sequence). V was pared by 4 bases and J by 2 bases, with 12 bases of the junction left unmatched. This CDR3 contains 17 residues.

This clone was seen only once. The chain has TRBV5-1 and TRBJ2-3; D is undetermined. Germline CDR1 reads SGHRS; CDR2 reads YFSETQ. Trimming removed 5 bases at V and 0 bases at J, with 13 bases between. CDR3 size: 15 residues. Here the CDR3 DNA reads TGCGCCAGCAGTTGGGGATTTCCTAGCACAGATACGCAGTATTTT. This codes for CASSWGFPSTDTQYF.

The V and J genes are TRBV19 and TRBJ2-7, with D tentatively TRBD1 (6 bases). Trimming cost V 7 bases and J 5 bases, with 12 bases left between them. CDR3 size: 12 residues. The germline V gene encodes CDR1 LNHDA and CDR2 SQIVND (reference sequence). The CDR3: CASKGELDEQYF. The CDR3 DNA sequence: TGTGCCAGTAAGGGGGAGCTGGACGAGCAGTACTTC. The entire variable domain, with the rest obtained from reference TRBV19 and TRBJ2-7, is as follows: DGGITQSPKYLFRKEGQNVTLSCEQNLNHDAMYWYRQDPGQGLRLIYYSQIVNDFQKGDIAEGYSVSREKKESFPLTVTSAQKNPTAFYLCASKGELDEQYFGPGTRLTVT.

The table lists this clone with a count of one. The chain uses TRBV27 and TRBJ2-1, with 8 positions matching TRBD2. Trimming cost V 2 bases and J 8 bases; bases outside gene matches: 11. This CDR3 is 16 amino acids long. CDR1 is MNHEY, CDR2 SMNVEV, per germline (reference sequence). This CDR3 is CASSLQGLVIIHEQFF. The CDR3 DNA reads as TGTGCCAGCAGTTTACAGGGACTAGTGATCATCCATGAGCAGTTCTTC.

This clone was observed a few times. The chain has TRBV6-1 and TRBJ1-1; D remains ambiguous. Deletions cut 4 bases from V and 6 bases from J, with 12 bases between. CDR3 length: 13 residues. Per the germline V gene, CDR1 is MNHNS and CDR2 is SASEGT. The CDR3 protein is CASSAWRAAEAFF. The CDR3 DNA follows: TGTGCCAGCAGTGCGTGGAGGGCCGCTGAAGCTTTCTTT.

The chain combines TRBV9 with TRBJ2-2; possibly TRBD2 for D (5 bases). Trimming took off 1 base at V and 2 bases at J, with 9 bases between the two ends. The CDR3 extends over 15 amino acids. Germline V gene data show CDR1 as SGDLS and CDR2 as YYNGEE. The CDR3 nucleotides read TGTGCCAGCAGCGTACAACTAGAAAACACCGGGGAGCTGTTTTTT. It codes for CASSVQLENTGELFF.

The CDR3 here is CASTKAGYEQYF. For the CDR3, the DNA is TGTGCCAGCACCAAAGCGGGGTACGAGCAGTACTTC. The chain is built from TRBV6-1 and TRBJ2-7; 7 positions match TRBD2. Germline V gives CDR1 MNHNS, CDR2 SASEGT. The CDR3 covers 12 residues. V was pared by 7 bases and J by 4 bases, with 4 bases of the junction left unmatched.

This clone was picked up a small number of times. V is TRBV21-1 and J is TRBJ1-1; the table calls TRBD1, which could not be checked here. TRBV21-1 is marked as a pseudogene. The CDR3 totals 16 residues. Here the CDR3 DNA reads TGTGCCAGCAACAAGAATTGTCGGGGCAGGGGGACTGAAGCTTTCTTT. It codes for CASNKNCRGRGTEAFF.

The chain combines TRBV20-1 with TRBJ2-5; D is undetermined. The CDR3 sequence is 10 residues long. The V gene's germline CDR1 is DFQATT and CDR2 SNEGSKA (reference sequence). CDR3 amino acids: CRQEKETQYF. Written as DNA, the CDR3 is TGCAGACAAGAAAAAGAGACCCAGTACTTC.

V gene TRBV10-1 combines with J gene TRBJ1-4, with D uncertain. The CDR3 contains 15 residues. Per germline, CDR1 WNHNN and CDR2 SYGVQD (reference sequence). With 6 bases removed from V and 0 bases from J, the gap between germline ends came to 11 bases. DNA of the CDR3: TGCGCCAGCAGGCCGGAGGAACCAACTAATGAAAAACTGTTTTTT. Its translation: CASRPEEPTNEKLFF.

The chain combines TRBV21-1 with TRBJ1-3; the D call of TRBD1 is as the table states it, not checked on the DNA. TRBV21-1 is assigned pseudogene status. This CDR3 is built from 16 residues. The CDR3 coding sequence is TGTGCCAGCAGCATCAAACAGGGGATCGCTGGAAACACCATATATTTT. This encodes CASSIKQGIAGNTIYF.

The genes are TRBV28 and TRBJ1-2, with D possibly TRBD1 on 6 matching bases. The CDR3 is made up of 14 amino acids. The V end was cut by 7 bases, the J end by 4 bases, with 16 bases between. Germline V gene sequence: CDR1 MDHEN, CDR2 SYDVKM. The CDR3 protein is CASIETGGFYGYTF. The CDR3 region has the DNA TGTGCCAGCATCGAGACAGGCGGTTTCTATGGCTACACCTTC.

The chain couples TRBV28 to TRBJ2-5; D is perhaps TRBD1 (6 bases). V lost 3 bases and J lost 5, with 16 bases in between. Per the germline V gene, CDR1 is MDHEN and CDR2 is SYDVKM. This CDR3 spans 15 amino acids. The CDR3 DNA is TGTGCCAGCAGTTTCGTCGTCCAGGGGAAGGAGACCCAGTACTTC. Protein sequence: CASSFVVQGKETQYF. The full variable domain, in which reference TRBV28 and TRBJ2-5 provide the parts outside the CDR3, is DVKVTQSSRYLVKRTGEKVFLECVQDMDHENMFWYRQDPGLGLRLIYFSYDVKMKEKGDIPEGYSVSREKKERFSLILESASTNQTSMYLCASSFVVQGKETQYFGPGTRLLVL.

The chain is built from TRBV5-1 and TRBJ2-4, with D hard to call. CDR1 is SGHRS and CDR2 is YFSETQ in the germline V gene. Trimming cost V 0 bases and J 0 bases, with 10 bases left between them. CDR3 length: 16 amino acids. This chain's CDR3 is CASSLGPQLAKNIQYF. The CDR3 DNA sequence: TGCGCCAGCAGCTTGGGGCCGCAACTAGCCAAAAACATTCAGTACTTC.

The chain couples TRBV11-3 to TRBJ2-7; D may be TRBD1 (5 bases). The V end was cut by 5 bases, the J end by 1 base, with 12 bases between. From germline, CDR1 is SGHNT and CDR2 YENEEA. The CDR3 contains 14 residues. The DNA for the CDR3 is TGTGCCAGCAGCAAAACAGGAGCATCCTACGAGCAGTACTTC. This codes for CASSKTGASYEQYF.

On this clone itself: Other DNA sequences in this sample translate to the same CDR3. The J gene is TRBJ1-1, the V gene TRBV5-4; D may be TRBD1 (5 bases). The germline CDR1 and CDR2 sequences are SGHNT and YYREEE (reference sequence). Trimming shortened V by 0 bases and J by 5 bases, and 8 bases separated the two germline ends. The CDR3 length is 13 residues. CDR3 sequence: CASSLGGRTEAFF. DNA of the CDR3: TGTGCCAGCAGCTTGGGGGGACGGACTGAAGCTTTCTTT.

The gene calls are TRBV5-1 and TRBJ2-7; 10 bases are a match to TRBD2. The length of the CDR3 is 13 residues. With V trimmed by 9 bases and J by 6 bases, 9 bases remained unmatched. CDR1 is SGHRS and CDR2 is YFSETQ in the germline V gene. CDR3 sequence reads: CATKREGRSEQYF. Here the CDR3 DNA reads TGCGCCACAAAGCGGGAGGGCCGATCCGAGCAGTACTTC.

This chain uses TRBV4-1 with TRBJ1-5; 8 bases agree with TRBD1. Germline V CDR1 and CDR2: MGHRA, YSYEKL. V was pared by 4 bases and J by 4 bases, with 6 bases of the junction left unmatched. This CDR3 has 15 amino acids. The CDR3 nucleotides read TGCGCCAGCAGCCGGACAGGGTCGGGGAATCAGCCCCAGCATTTT. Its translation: CASSRTGSGNQPQHF.

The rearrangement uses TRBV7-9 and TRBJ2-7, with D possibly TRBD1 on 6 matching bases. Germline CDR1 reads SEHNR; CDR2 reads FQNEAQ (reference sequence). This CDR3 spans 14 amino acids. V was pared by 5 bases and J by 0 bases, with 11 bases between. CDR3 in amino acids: CASSRDRYSYEQYF. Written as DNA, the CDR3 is TGTGCCAGCAGCCGAGACAGGTACTCCTACGAGCAGTACTTC.

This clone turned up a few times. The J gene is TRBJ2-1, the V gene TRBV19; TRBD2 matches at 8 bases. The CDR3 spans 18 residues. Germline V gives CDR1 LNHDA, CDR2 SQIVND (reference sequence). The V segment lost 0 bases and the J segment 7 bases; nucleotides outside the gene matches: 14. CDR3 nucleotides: TGTGCCAGTAGTATAGAAGAGAGGTTGTTGGGACTAGGGAATGAGCAGTTCTTC. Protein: CASSIEERLLGLGNEQFF.

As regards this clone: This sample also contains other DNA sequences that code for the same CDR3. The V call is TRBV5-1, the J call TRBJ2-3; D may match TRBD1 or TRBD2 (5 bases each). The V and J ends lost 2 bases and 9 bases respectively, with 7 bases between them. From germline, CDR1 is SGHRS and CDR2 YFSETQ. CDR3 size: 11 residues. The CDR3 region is CASSLRDTQYF. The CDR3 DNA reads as TGCGCCAGCAGCTTACGGGACACGCAGTATTTT.

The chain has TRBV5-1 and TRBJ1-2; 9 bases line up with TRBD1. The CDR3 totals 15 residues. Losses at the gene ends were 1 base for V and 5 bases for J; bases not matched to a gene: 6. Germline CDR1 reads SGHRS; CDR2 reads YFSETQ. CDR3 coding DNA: TGCGCCAGCAGCTTGTCGGGACAGGGCAGGTATGGCTACACCTTC. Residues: CASSLSGQGRYGYTF. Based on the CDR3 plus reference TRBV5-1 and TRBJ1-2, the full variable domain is KAGVTQTPRYLIKTRGQQVTLSCSPISGHRSVSWYQQTPGQGLQFLFEYFSETQRNKGNFPGRFSGRQFSNSRSEMNVSTLELGDSALYLCASSLSGQGRYGYTFGSGTRLTVV.

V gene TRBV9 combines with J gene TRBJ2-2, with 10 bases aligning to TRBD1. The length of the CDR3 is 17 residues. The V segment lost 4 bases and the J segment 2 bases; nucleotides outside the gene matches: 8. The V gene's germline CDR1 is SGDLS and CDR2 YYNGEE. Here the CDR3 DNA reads TGTGCCAGCAGCCGAGGGGGGACAGGGGCCAACACCGGGGAGCTGTTTTTT. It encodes CASSRGGTGANTGELFF.

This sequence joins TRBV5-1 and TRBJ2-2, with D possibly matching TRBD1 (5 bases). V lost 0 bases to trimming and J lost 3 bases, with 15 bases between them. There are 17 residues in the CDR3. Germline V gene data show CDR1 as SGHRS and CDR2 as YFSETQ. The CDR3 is CASSLDSGSRDTGELFF. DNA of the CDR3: TGCGCCAGCAGCTTGGATAGTGGCAGCAGGGACACCGGGGAGCTGTTTTTT. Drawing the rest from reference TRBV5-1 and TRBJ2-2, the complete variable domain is KAGVTQTPRYLIKTRGQQVTLSCSPISGHRSVSWYQQTPGQGLQFLFEYFSETQRNKGNFPGRFSGRQFSNSRSEMNVSTLELGDSALYLCASSLDSGSRDTGELFFGEGSRLTVL.

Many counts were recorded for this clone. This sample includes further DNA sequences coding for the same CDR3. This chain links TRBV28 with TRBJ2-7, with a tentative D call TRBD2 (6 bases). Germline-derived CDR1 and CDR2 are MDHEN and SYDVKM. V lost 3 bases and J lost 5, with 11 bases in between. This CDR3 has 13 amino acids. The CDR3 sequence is CASSFGGIHEQYF. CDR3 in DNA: TGTGCCAGCAGTTTTGGGGGGATCCACGAGCAGTACTTC. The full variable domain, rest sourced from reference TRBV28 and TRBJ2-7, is DVKVTQSSRYLVKRTGEKVFLECVQDMDHENMFWYRQDPGLGLRLIYFSYDVKMKEKGDIPEGYSVSREKKERFSLILESASTNQTSMYLCASSFGGIHEQYFGPGTRLTVT.

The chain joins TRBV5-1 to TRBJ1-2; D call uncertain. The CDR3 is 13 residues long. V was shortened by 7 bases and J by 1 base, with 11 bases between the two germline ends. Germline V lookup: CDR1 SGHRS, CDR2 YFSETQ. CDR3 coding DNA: TGCGCCAGCCGACTCGGATTTAACTATGGCTACACCTTC. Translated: CASRLGFNYGYTF.

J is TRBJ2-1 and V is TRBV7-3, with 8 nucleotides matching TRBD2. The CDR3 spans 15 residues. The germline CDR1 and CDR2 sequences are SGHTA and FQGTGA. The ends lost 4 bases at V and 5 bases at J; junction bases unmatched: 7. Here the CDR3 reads CASSSSKRGHNEQFF. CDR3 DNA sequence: TGTGCCAGCAGCTCCTCCAAGCGGGGGCACAATGAGCAGTTCTTC.

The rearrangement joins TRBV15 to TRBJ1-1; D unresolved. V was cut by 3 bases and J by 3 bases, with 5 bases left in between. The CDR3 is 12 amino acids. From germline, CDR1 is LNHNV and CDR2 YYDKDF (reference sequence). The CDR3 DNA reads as TGTGCCACCAGCAGCTTAGACACTGAAGCTTTCTTT. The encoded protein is CATSSLDTEAFF.

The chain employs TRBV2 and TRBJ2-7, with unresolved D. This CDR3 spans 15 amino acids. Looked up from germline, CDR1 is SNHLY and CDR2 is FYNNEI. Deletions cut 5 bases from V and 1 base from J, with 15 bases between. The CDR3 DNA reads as TGTGCCAGCAGTCGGACGGTGCTTTCATCCTACGAGCAGTACTTC. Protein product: CASSRTVLSSYEQYF. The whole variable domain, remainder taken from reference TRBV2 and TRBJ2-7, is EPEVTQTPSHQVTQMGQEVILRCVPISNHLYFYWYRQILGQKVEFLVSFYNNEISEKSEIFDDQFSVERPDGSNFTLKIRSTKLEDSAMYFCASSRTVLSSYEQYFGPGTRLTVT.